This entry lists 16 T cell receptor beta chains sequenced from one sample in a study of blood T cell repertoires in COVID-19. Libraries were prepared by immunoSEQ multiplex PCR; TCRdb keeps only in-frame clonotypes and omits some of them. The sample has under 500,000 clones, around 87% seen once. The sequenced sample was PBMCs or T cells enriched from blood (not recorded which). These receptors were taken from a man in his thirties or forties who had recovered from COVID-19.

V is TRBV4-1 and J is TRBJ1-3; no definite D call. The CDR3 extends over 14 amino acids. V lost 4 bases to trimming and J lost 0 bases, with 7 bases between them. Germline lookup yields CDR1 MGHRA and CDR2 YSYEKL. This CDR3 is CASSRRDSGNTIYF. The DNA of the CDR3 is TGCGCCAGCAGCCGCCGGGACTCTGGAAACACCATATATTTT.

The rearrangement uses TRBV5-1 and TRBJ2-5; a possible D gene is TRBD2 (6 bases). Germline CDR1 and CDR2: SGHRS and YFSETQ. V was shortened by 5 bases and J by 4 bases, with 15 bases between the two germline ends. The CDR3 has 14 amino acids. CDR3 loop: CASSRLGAGETQYF. CDR3 coding DNA: TGCGCCAGCAGTCGACTAGGGGCGGGAGAGACCCAGTACTTC.

This chain joins TRBV3-1 (or the pseudogene TRBV3-2) and TRBJ1-1, with D possibly matching TRBD1 (5 bases). This CDR3 has 13 residues. The V end was cut by 4 bases, the J end by 12 bases, with 18 bases between. The germline V gene encodes CDR1 LGHDT and CDR2 YNNKEL (reference sequence). The CDR3 sequence is CASSRPPSGETFF. Written as DNA, the CDR3 is TGTGCCAGCAGCCGTCCACCATCGGGGGAAACTTTCTTT.

The gene calls are TRBV6-1 and TRBJ2-7, with 11 bases that match TRBD2. The CDR3 is 15 amino acids. Germline V lookup: CDR1 MNHNS, CDR2 SASEGT. Trimming took 3 bases from V and 3 from J; bases not matched to a gene: 4. CDR3 residues: CASSEGTSGIYEQYF. The CDR3 nucleotides read TGTGCCAGCAGTGAGGGGACTAGCGGAATCTACGAGCAGTACTTC.

The rearrangement links TRBV5-1 to TRBJ2-2, with a possible D match to TRBD1 (6 bases). The CDR3 covers 16 residues. V lost 0 bases and J 2 bases, leaving 11 bases between the germline ends. CDR1 SGHRS and CDR2 YFSETQ come from the germline V gene. Here the CDR3 DNA reads TGCGCCAGCAGCTTGGAGGGCAGGGGAAACACCGGGGAGCTGTTTTTT. This sequence encodes CASSLEGRGNTGELFF.

This clone has only one observation. The J gene is TRBJ1-1, the V gene TRBV30, with D possibly TRBD1 on 6 matching bases. Germline CDR1 GTSNPN, CDR2 SVGIG (reference sequence). With 0 bases removed from V and 0 bases from J, the gap between germline ends came to 11 bases. CDR3 size: 15 residues. CDR3 DNA: TGTGCCTGGAGTGTACCCGACAGGATGAACACTGAAGCTTTCTTT. Encoded protein: CAWSVPDRMNTEAFF. Complete variable domain (other parts from reference TRBV30 and TRBJ1-1): SQTIHQWPATLVQPVGSPLSLECTVEGTSNPNLYWYRQAAGRGLQLLFYSVGIGQISSEVPQNLSASRPQDRQFILSSKKLLLSDSGFYLCAWSVPDRMNTEAFFGQGTRLTVV.

The chain carries TRBV29-1 and TRBJ2-3; TRBD2 agrees at 7 bases. The CDR3 consists of 13 residues. J lost 0 bases, V lost 5 bases, and 2 bases had no gene match. In germline, CDR1 is SQVTM, CDR2 ANQGSEA. The CDR3 loop is CSVNSGSTDTQYF. The DNA of the CDR3 is TGCAGCGTTAATAGCGGGAGCACAGATACGCAGTATTTT.

This chain uses TRBV10-3 with TRBJ2-3; the D gene is possibly TRBD2 (6 bases). The germline V gene has CDR1 ENHRY and CDR2 SYGVKD. CDR3 length equals 17 residues. Trimming removed 2 bases from V and 1 base from J, with 16 bases in between. DNA for the CDR3: TGTGCCATCAGTGAGGGAGGGACCCTCCCCGGCACAGATACGCAGTATTTT. It yields the protein CAISEGGTLPGTDTQYF.

The rearrangement joins TRBV30 to TRBJ1-2; 9 positions agree with TRBD1. There are 15 residues in the CDR3. Unmatched junction bases numbered 10, after V lost 4 bases and J lost 4 bases. Germline V CDR1 and CDR2: GTSNPN, SVGIG (reference sequence). The CDR3 spells CAWTPGQGRGYGYTF. The CDR3 region has the DNA TGTGCCTGGACCCCGGGACAGGGACGGGGCTATGGCTACACCTTC.

Only one count was recorded for this clone. The chain employs TRBV19 and TRBJ1-5, with 8 bases matching TRBD1. Germline CDR1 LNHDA, CDR2 SQIVND (reference sequence). The CDR3 is 18 residues long. Losses at the gene ends were 6 bases for V and 0 bases for J; bases not matched to a gene: 13. The CDR3 sequence: CASSAPLTGAYSNQPQHF. CDR3 nucleotide sequence: TGTGCCAGTAGCGCCCCCCTGACAGGGGCGTATAGCAATCAGCCCCAGCATTTT.

This chain links TRBV11-2 with TRBJ2-7, with D tentatively TRBD2 (6 bases). CDR3 length: 17 amino acids. The ends were cut back, 2 bases at V and 2 bases at J, with 19 bases in the middle. Germline V gene lookup returns CDR1 SGHAT and CDR2 FQNNGV. CDR3 in DNA: TGTGCCAGCAGCTTAAATTGGGGGGAGACATCCCCCTACGAGCAGTACTTC. Translating it yields CASSLNWGETSPYEQYF.

The chain is built from TRBV12-3 or TRBV12-4 and TRBJ2-1; D possibly corresponds to TRBD2 (5 bases). The CDR3 sequence is 13 residues long. The V end was cut by 6 bases, the J end by 2 bases, with 8 bases between. The CDR3 reads CASSPTTYNEQFF. CDR3 coding DNA: TGTGCCAGCAGCCCGACTACCTACAATGAGCAGTTCTTC.

This rearrangement joins TRBV5-1 to TRBJ2-2, with 8 bases identical to TRBD2. The junction had 10 bases not matched to a gene; V was cut back by 2 bases and J by 7 bases. This CDR3 has 16 amino acids. From germline, CDR1 is SGHRS and CDR2 YFSETQ. The CDR3 DNA is TGCGCCAGCAGCTTCCAACGGGGGGGCGCCGGCGGGGAGCTGTTTTTT. This translates into CASSFQRGGAGGELFF.

The chain links TRBV28 to TRBJ1-2, with 8 bases matching TRBD1. In germline, CDR1 is MDHEN, CDR2 SYDVKM. This CDR3 region has 16 residues. V shed 6 bases, J shed 4 bases, and the junction held 13 bases outside the gene matches. DNA of the CDR3: TGTGCCAGCAGCATTACGCAGGGGGCTGGAGGCTATGGCTACACCTTC. Residues: CASSITQGAGGYGYTF.

There are a few counts of this clone. The chain joins TRBV21-1 to TRBJ2-2; the D call TRBD2 from the table was never checked on the DNA. TRBV21-1 is tagged as a pseudogene. This CDR3 comprises 17 residues. The CDR3 bases are TGTGCCAGCAGCAAAGCGCGACTAGCGGGGAACACCGGGGAGCTGTTTTTT. Translation gives CASSKARLAGNTGELFF.

This chain connects TRBV18 to TRBJ2-7, with TRBD2 identical over 7 bases. CDR3 length: 15 residues. After removal of 4 bases from V and 2 bases from J, the junction contained 8 bases not matched to a gene. From germline, CDR1 is KGHSH and CDR2 LQKENI. The CDR3 sequence: CASSLTSVITYEQYF. In DNA form, the CDR3 reads TGTGCCAGCTCACTTACTAGCGTCATTACCTACGAGCAGTACTTC.